The rows below give T cell receptor beta chains drawn from one sample of a study of blood T cell repertoires in COVID-19. The data were produced by immunoSEQ multiplex PCR, yet TCRdb's version contains in-frame clones alone and is incomplete. Of hundreds of thousands of clones listed, 85% to 90% are singletons. Sequenced sample: PBMCs or T cells enriched from blood (not recorded which). The receptors come from a woman aged 45-65 years in a cohort exposed to, infected with or recovered from COVID-19 (not recorded which). Each CDR3 is given with its conserved first and last residue. Each record gives: V gene, J gene, clone size, D gene, CDR3 protein, CDR3 DNA. D genes are given only for firm matches. Clone size is shown for a subset of rows, as once, few, many or a class of expanded clone.

>TRBV5-4|TRBJ2-7|NA|NA
CASSSDSLMGEQYF
TGTGCCAGCAGCTCGGACAGCCTAATGGGGGAGCAGTACTTC
>TRBV3-1/TRBV3-2|TRBJ1-1|NA|NA
CASSLRTVNTEAFF
TGTGCCAGCAGCCTAAGGACTGTCAACACTGAAGCTTTCTTT
>TRBV11-2|TRBJ2-5|NA|NA
CASSLARETQYF
TGTGCCAGCAGCCTAGCCAGGGAGACCCAGTACTTC
>TRBV3-1/TRBV3-2|TRBJ2-3|NA|NA
CASSLSIGRGLSTDTQYF
TGTGCCAGCAGCCTATCTATCGGCCGCGGGTTGAGCACAGATACGCAGTATTTT
>TRBV6-5|TRBJ1-2|NA|NA
CASKGDRNYGYTF
TGTGCCAGCAAGGGAGACAGGAACTATGGCTACACCTTC
>TRBV10-1|TRBJ2-5|NA|TRBD2
CASSESVAGGTQETQYF
TGCGCCAGCAGTGAGTCCGTAGCGGGGGGTACTCAAGAGACCCAGTACTTC
>TRBV6-6|TRBJ2-7|NA|NA
CASTERKIGEQYF
TGTGCCAGCACAGAGCGGAAAATCGGCGAGCAGTACTTC
>TRBV6-1|TRBJ2-1|NA|NA
CASSEAYLGYNEQFF
TGTGCCAGCAGTGAAGCCTACCTCGGCTACAATGAGCAGTTCTTC
>TRBV10-2|TRBJ1-6|NA|TRBD1
CASSTGTGYYNSPLHF
TGCGCCAGCAGTACCGGGACAGGGTATTATAATTCACCCCTCCACTTT
>TRBV11-1|TRBJ2-3|NA|NA
CASSSRTSTDTQYF
TGTGCCAGCAGCTCGAGGACAAGCACAGATACGCAGTATTTT
>TRBV3-1/TRBV3-2|TRBJ1-5|few|NA
CASSPKRADVYSNQPQHF
TGTGCCAGCAGCCCTAAGAGGGCGGATGTTTATAGCAATCAGCCCCAGCATTTT
>TRBV5-1|TRBJ2-3|NA|NA
CASSLSIPNTDTQYF
TGCGCCAGCAGCTTATCTATTCCTAACACAGATACGCAGTATTTT
>TRBV9|TRBJ2-2|once|NA
CASSVQGLGNTGELFF
TGTGCCAGCAGCGTTCAGGGGCTAGGGAACACCGGGGAGCTGTTTTTT
>TRBV7-9|TRBJ1-2|NA|NA
CASSLELGQNYGYTF
TGTGCCAGCAGCTTAGAGCTGGGACAAAACTATGGCTACACCTTC
>TRBV5-1|TRBJ2-7|NA|NA
CASSLGDSPAYEQYF
TGCGCCAGCAGCTTGGGGGACTCCCCCGCCTACGAGCAGTACTTC
>TRBV30|TRBJ2-7|NA|TRBD1
CAWSVKADRAGEQYF
TGTGCCTGGAGTGTAAAGGCAGACAGGGCGGGCGAGCAGTACTTC
>TRBV5-4|TRBJ1-1|NA|TRBD1
CASSLVDRGNTEAFF
TGTGCCAGCAGCTTGGTAGACAGGGGGAACACTGAAGCTTTCTTT
>TRBV30|TRBJ1-4|once|TRBD1
CAWGGTGFEKLFF
TGTGCCTGGGGTGGGACAGGGTTCGAAAAACTGTTTTTT
>TRBV5-1|TRBJ1-1|NA|NA
CASSLPGLGTEAFF
TGCGCCAGCAGCTTGCCAGGGTTAGGCACTGAAGCTTTCTTT